This T cell receptor beta chain was found in a study of shared clonotypes between healthy human individuals. For every subset, genomic DNA was evenly distributed across several immunoSEQ plates. Generated by immunoSEQ multiplex PCR, the TCRdb table keeps only in-frame clones and is missing some. In the table there are over a million clones, about 84% of which are singletons. In this sample, this clone turned up once. Germline V gives CDR1 MDHEN, CDR2 SYDVKM. There are 17 residues in the CDR3. J gave up 4 bases and V 6 bases, and 17 bases lay outside the gene matches. The donors, healthy adults who were HIV-negative, had experienced no recent acute infections or vaccinations. CD45RA+ naive and CD45RA-negative memory subsets were separated from CD4+ cells.

This receptor was taken from a man aged 18 to 29 in good health. Some clones in this sample may be carry-over from other donors' samples. The chain combines TRBV28 with TRBJ1-2, with 7 nucleotides matching TRBD1. The sample comprised memory CD4+ T cells from PBMCs. Sample subset: CD45RA-negative fraction. The CDR3 bases are TGTGCCAGCAGCGACGACACGGGGACAGCCCTGGGCTATGGCTACACCTTC. It translates to CASSDDTGTALGYGYTF.